These 13 T cell receptor beta chains share one sample of origin, sequenced in a study of tumor and adjacent non-tumor tissue in lung cancer. The library came from three nested PCR rounds adapted from ARM-PCR protocols. Via MiXCR, TCRdb re-called the multiplex PCR reads, giving one row per CDR3 protein. The sample records fewer than 120,000 distinct CDR3 sequences, over 70% being singletons. This sample's RNA came from whole unsorted tissue. Sequencing was performed on lung tumor tissue. The receptors here all came from a man between 65 and 85 years old with non-small cell lung cancer.

About this clonotype itself: A junction end diverges from the germline sequence, so it may reflect a read error. This rearrangement joins TRBV4-1 to TRBJ2-2, with D maybe TRBD1 (6 bases). This CDR3 contains 14 residues. CDR1 and CDR2 (germline): MGHRA, YSYEKL. In DNA form, the CDR3 reads TGCGCCAGCAGCCCGGGACATTACACCGGAGAGCTGTTTTTT. Residues: CASSPGHYTGELFF.

Remarks on this clonotype: Relative to the germline gene, one junction end is altered; a read error may explain this. The chain employs TRBV24-1 and TRBJ2-1, with D tentatively TRBD1 (5 bases). The CDR3 length is 16 residues. Germline V lookup: CDR1 KGHDR, CDR2 SFDVKD. The CDR3 DNA sequence: TGTGCTACCAGTGATATAGGCCATGGGGCCTACTATGAGCAGTTCTTC. Residues: CATSDIGHGAYYEQFF.

In regard to this clonotype: The junction and the germline gene differ at one end; a read error may be behind it. J is TRBJ2-6 and V is TRBV29-1; D is uncertain. CDR1 and CDR2 from the germline V gene are SQVTM and ANQGSEA. CDR3 length: 12 residues. DNA for the CDR3: TGCAGCGCCCACTTTGGGGACAACGTCCTGACTTTC. This translates into CSAHFGDNVLTF.

As concerns this clonotype: This likely comes from a read error, as the CDR3 has no conserved phenylalanine or tryptophan at its end. The chain employs TRBV10-3 and TRBJ1-6; TRBD1 matches at 7 bases. V was pared by 4 bases and J by 8 bases, with 8 bases of the junction left unmatched. Germline V lookup: CDR1 ENHRY, CDR2 SYGVKD. The length of the CDR3 is 15 residues. Here the CDR3 DNA reads TGTGCCATCAGTGCTAGACAGGGTGCAGATTCACCCCTCCACTTA. The encoded protein is CAISARQGADSPLHL.

This clonotype was counted at least ten times. The J gene is TRBJ2-3, the V gene TRBV28, with 8 bases aligning to TRBD2. The V segment lost 6 bases and the J segment 1 base; nucleotides outside the gene matches: 9. The CDR3 spans 16 residues. Germline V gives CDR1 MDHEN, CDR2 SYDVKM. The CDR3 loop is CASRRAKGLGTDTQYF. The CDR3 nucleotides read TGTGCCAGCAGGCGTGCGAAGGGACTAGGCACAGATACGCAGTATTTT. Together with reference TRBV28 and TRBJ2-3, the CDR3 gives the full variable domain: DVKVTQSSRYLVKRTGEKVFLECVQDMDHENMFWYRQDPGLGLRLIYFSYDVKMKEKGDIPEGYSVSREKKERFSLILESASTNQTSMYLCASRRAKGLGTDTQYFGPGTRLTVL.

Note on this clonotype: Sequence at one end of the junction differs from germline and may be a read error. DNA for the CDR3: TGTGCCAGCGGCCAAACATATTTAGATGGCCACATCTTC. Protein sequence: CASGQTYLDGHIF. V usage is TRBV14 and J usage is TRBJ1-2; D gene unclear. Germline values: CDR1 SGHDN, CDR2 FVKESK. CDR3 length equals 13 residues.

The CDR3 region has the DNA TGTGCCAGCAGTTACTCGATTTATCAGGGGATTCGAAGCTACGAGCAGTACTTC. Protein sequence: CASSYSIYQGIRSYEQYF. J is TRBJ2-7 and V is TRBV6-2 or TRBV6-3; possibly TRBD1 for D (6 bases). Germline CDR1 is MNHEY and CDR2 is SVGEGT. V lost 0 bases and J 3 bases, leaving 21 bases between the germline ends. CDR3 length equals 18 residues.

A single count supports this clonotype. The chain carries TRBV29-1 and TRBJ1-1, with D possibly matching TRBD1 (6 bases). Germline V gene data show CDR1 as SQVTM and CDR2 as ANQGSEA. The CDR3 has 13 residues. The CDR3 sequence is CGGDGTKYTEAFF. In DNA form, the CDR3 reads TGCGGCGGCGATGGGACAAAATACACTGAAGCTTTCTTT.

Comments on this clonotype: Given the absence of the conserved phenylalanine or tryptophan at the CDR3 end, a read error is likely. The CDR3 protein is CASSLWSGTIEKLFL. The CDR3 DNA follows: TGTGCCAGCAGTTTATGGTCAGGTACTATTGAAAAACTGTTTTTA. This chain links TRBV28 with TRBJ1-4; D gene unclear. Germline V gene sequence: CDR1 MDHEN, CDR2 SYDVKM. The CDR3 has 15 amino acids.

By its share, this clonotype is medium-sized. This chain uses TRBV10-3 with TRBJ2-1; D might be TRBD1 (6 bases). The CDR3 totals 10 residues. Germline V gene lookup returns CDR1 ENHRY and CDR2 SYGVKD. Trimming took 10 bases from V and 8 from J, leaving 9 bases between them. The CDR3: CATKGDEQFF. In DNA form, the CDR3 reads TGTGCCACCAAGGGGGATGAGCAGTTCTTC.

A remark on this clonotype: A much bigger clone sits one base away, suggesting this may be a read error. The V call is TRBV28, the J call TRBJ1-5; D remains ambiguous. The germline CDR1 and CDR2 sequences are MDHEN and SYDVKM. CDR3 length: 15 residues. The CDR3 bases are TGTGCCAGCACTAACGGGCAGAATAGCAATGAGCCCCAGCATTTT. Its protein product is CASTNGQNSNEPQHF.

The chain employs TRBV12-3 or TRBV12-4 and TRBJ2-3; no reliable D call. Trimming shortened V by 6 bases and J by 6 bases, and 13 bases separated the two germline ends. CDR3 length: 13 amino acids. CDR3 bases: TGTGCCAGCAGGGGAACCATTGGGGATACGCAGTATTTT. Translated, it gives CASRGTIGDTQYF.

Remarks on this clonotype: One junction end does not reproduce the germline sequence, and a read error may be involved. The chain is built from TRBV7-8 and TRBJ1-5; D gene uncertain. CDR1 is SGHVS, CDR2 FQNEAQ, per germline. This CDR3 has 13 amino acids. CDR3 nucleotide sequence: TGTACCAGCAGCCCCCGGTTCAATCAGCCCCAGCATTTT. Translation: CTSSPRFNQPQHF.